The 10 T cell receptor beta chains in this list originate from one sample, sequenced in a study of blood T cell repertoires in COVID-19. Produced via immunoSEQ multiplex PCR; TCRdb's table is partial and in-frame only. Among a few hundred thousand clones, 75% to 85% were seen once, and the ten largest hold less than 7.5%. Sequencing input: peripheral blood. Every receptor here comes from a woman aged 45-60 years with acute or convalescent COVID-19.

The chain uses TRBV5-1 and TRBJ1-6; the D is unclear. Trimming left V 4 bases short and J 13 bases short, with 15 bases between. The CDR3 sequence is 13 residues long. Germline V gene lookup returns CDR1 SGHRS and CDR2 YFSETQ. CDR3 residues: CASSPDYGPPLHF. The CDR3, as DNA: TGCGCCAGCAGCCCCGACTATGGACCCCCCCTCCACTTT.

About this clone: Other nucleotide sequences from this sample produce the same CDR3. The genes are TRBV5-1 and TRBJ2-4; TRBD1 aligns across 11 bases. The CDR3 extends over 14 amino acids. The J segment lost 8 bases and the V segment lost 0 bases, leaving 1 base of the junction unmatched. CDR1 is SGHRS and CDR2 is YFSETQ in the germline V gene. The CDR3 loop reads CASSLAGQGDIQYF. CDR3 nucleotides: TGCGCCAGCAGCTTGGCGGGACAGGGGGACATTCAGTACTTC.

This chain connects TRBV6-4 to TRBJ2-1, with D possibly being TRBD2 (6 bases). V was shortened by 7 bases and J by 2 bases, with 18 bases between the two germline ends. CDR1 is MRHNA and CDR2 is SNTAGT in the germline V gene. The CDR3 is 16 amino acids. The CDR3: CASNGVRDPAYNEQFF. For the CDR3, the DNA is TGTGCCAGCAACGGAGTGCGGGACCCGGCCTACAATGAGCAGTTCTTC.

The chain has TRBV18 and TRBJ1-1; no firm D call. Germline V gene sequence: CDR1 KGHSH, CDR2 LQKENI. The CDR3 contains 15 residues. Trimming shortened V by 3 bases and J by 2 bases, and 13 bases separated the two germline ends. CDR3 in amino acids: CASSPGPTLNTEAFF. The CDR3 DNA follows: TGTGCCAGCTCACCGGGCCCGACCCTTAACACTGAAGCTTTCTTT.

The chain uses TRBV29-1 and TRBJ1-2; TRBD1 is a possible D gene (5 bases). The V end lost 5 bases, the J end lost 3 bases, and 13 bases lay between the germline ends. The V gene's germline CDR1 is SQVTM and CDR2 ANQGSEA. The CDR3 covers 13 residues. This chain's CDR3 is CSVRTDRDYGYTF. The CDR3 DNA reads TGCAGCGTTAGAACCGACAGAGACTATGGCTACACCTTC.

Written as DNA, the CDR3 is TGTGCCACCAGTGATACGGGGAGGAGGTCAGAGACCCAGTACTTC. Translation gives CATSDTGRRSETQYF. The rearrangement links TRBV24-1 to TRBJ2-5; D is perhaps TRBD2 (6 bases). Looked up from germline, CDR1 is KGHDR and CDR2 is SFDVKD. The V end was cut by 3 bases, the J end by 4 bases, with 14 bases between. This CDR3 spans 15 amino acids.

The rearrangement joins TRBV12-3 or TRBV12-4 to TRBJ2-7, with D perhaps matching TRBD1 (5 bases). Trimming left V 6 bases short and J 0 bases short, with 9 bases between. This CDR3 is 13 amino acids long. CDR3 sequence (DNA): TGTGCCAGCAGCCCCGACAGCTCCTACGAGCAGTACTTC. Encoded protein: CASSPDSSYEQYF.

This sequence joins TRBV27 and TRBJ2-5, with 12 bases lining up with TRBD2. Germline V gives CDR1 MNHEY, CDR2 SMNVEV (reference sequence). The CDR3 spans 17 residues. V lost 4 bases to trimming and J lost 4 bases; unmatched junction nucleotides: 10. CDR3 loop: CASSSILAGGPGETQYF. The CDR3 nucleotides read TGTGCCAGCAGTTCTATCCTAGCGGGAGGGCCGGGAGAGACCCAGTACTTC.

The chain carries TRBV28 and TRBJ2-7; D perhaps matches TRBD1 (6 bases). Germline CDR1 and CDR2: MDHEN and SYDVKM. V lost 6 bases, J lost 0 bases, and 24 bases lay in between. The CDR3 loop spans 18 amino acids. The CDR3: CASSRIGTYLKSSYEQYF. The CDR3 region has the DNA TGTGCCAGCAGCCGCATCGGGACATACCTCAAGAGCTCCTACGAGCAGTACTTC.

The gene calls are TRBV3-1 (or the pseudogene TRBV3-2) and TRBJ1-6, with no clear D. CDR1 is LGHDT, CDR2 YNNKEL, per germline (reference sequence). Between the trimmed V and J ends, which lost 5 bases and 6 bases, there was a span of 11 bases. This CDR3 has 14 amino acids. The CDR3 bases are TGTGCCAGCAGCAACCGGGAAATTAATTCACCCCTCCACTTT. Encoded protein: CASSNREINSPLHF.